These 13 T cell receptor beta chains were all obtained from the same sample, sequenced in a study of cytomegalovirus exposure and HLA in healthy donors. Researchers ran the PCR with 60 Vbeta and 13 Jbeta primers. This table comes from immunoSEQ multiplex PCR, and its TCRdb copy is limited to in-frame clones, with some not included. The table shows some 160,000 clones, with approximately 88% occurring only once. Sample: PBMCs. The receptors were sampled from a woman aged 18 to 35 in good health and CMV-seronegative.

This clone was detected only a few times. CDR3 sequence (DNA): TGTGCCAGCAGTACCGGGACTGAGAACACTGAAGCTTTCTTT. It encodes CASSTGTENTEAFF. The V gene is TRBV6-4, the J gene TRBJ1-1; D might be TRBD1 (5 bases). The CDR3 has 14 residues. V lost 5 bases to trimming and J lost 1 base, with 11 bases between them. The germline V gene has CDR1 MRHNA and CDR2 SNTAGT.

The rearrangement uses TRBV6-5 and TRBJ1-4; 12 bases align to TRBD1. The CDR3 extends over 13 amino acids. Germline CDR1 reads MNHEY; CDR2 reads SVGAGI. The V and J ends lost 3 bases and 13 bases, in that order; junction bases with no gene match: 3. CDR3 loop: CASSYWDRGLLFF. DNA of the CDR3: TGTGCCAGCAGTTATTGGGACAGGGGGCTACTGTTTTTT.

Concerning this clone itself: The junction departs from the called germline gene at one end, perhaps through a read error. The V and J genes are TRBV7-7 and TRBJ2-6, with D perhaps TRBD1 (6 bases). The germline V gene has CDR1 SSHAT and CDR2 FNYEAQ (reference sequence). The CDR3 contains 14 residues. Written as DNA, the CDR3 is TGTGCCAGCAGCCCCTTAGCAGGGGCCAACGGCCTGACTTTC. This gives the protein CASSPLAGANGLTF.

Comment on this clone: Other DNA sequences of this sample code for an identical CDR3. V is TRBV10-2 and J is TRBJ1-1; D call uncertain. Between the trimmed V and J ends, which lost 2 bases and 6 bases, there was a span of 16 bases. The CDR3 contains 15 residues. Germline-derived CDR1 and CDR2 are WSHSY and SAAADI. The CDR3 nucleotides are TGCGCCAGCAGTGAGCAACATCTCGGACTGGCTGAAGCTTTCTTT. Protein product: CASSEQHLGLAEAFF.

The rearrangement joins TRBV11-2 to TRBJ1-5; 7 bases align to TRBD1. Per the germline V gene, CDR1 is SGHAT and CDR2 is FQNNGV. The V segment lost 4 bases and the J segment 6 bases; nucleotides outside the gene matches: 9. This CDR3 region has 15 residues. CDR3 coding DNA: TGTGCCAGCAGCTCCGCTCAGGGGGGCGGTCAGCCCCAGCATTTT. It encodes CASSSAQGGGQPQHF.

The V and J genes are TRBV6-5 and TRBJ1-3; unclear D gene. The CDR3 runs to 14 residues. The V and J ends lost 2 bases and 2 bases respectively, with 7 bases between them. Germline CDR1 reads MNHEY; CDR2 reads SVGAGI. CDR3 sequence: CASSYGRTGNTIYF. Here the CDR3 DNA reads TGTGCCAGCAGTTACGGGCGAACTGGAAACACCATATATTTT.

The rearrangement joins TRBV7-2 to TRBJ2-2; D gene uncertain. CDR3 length: 15 amino acids. V was cut by 5 bases and J by 1 base, with 11 bases left in between. Per germline, CDR1 SGHTA and CDR2 FQGNSA. The CDR3 sequence: CASSKRAGNTGELFF. CDR3 DNA sequence: TGTGCCAGCAGCAAAAGAGCAGGGAACACCGGGGAGCTGTTTTTT. The full variable domain, rest sourced from reference TRBV7-2 and TRBJ2-2, is GAGVSQSPSNKVTEKGKDVELRCDPISGHTALYWYRQSLGQGLEFLIYFQGNSAPDKSGLPSDRFSAERTGGSVSTLTIQRTQQEDSAVYLCASSKRAGNTGELFFGEGSRLTVL.

The genes are TRBV18 and TRBJ2-3, with D hard to call. Looked up from germline, CDR1 is KGHSH and CDR2 is LQKENI. Trimming took 0 bases from V and 2 from J, leaving 6 bases between them. The CDR3 covers 14 residues. The CDR3 region has the DNA TGTGCCAGCTCACCACCGGGCCTCACAGATACGCAGTATTTT. Residues: CASSPPGLTDTQYF. Using reference TRBV18 and TRBJ2-3 for the parts outside the CDR3, the full variable domain is NAGVMQNPRHLVRRRGQEARLRCSPMKGHSHVYWYRQLPEEGLKFMVYLQKENIIDESGMPKERFSAEFPKEGPSILRIQQVVRGDSAAYFCASSPPGLTDTQYFGPGTRLTVL.

This chain joins TRBV6-5 and TRBJ1-2; D not resolved. The CDR3 spans 13 residues. V was shortened by 5 bases and J by 13 bases, with 20 bases between the two germline ends. CDR1 and CDR2 from the germline V gene are MNHEY and SVGAGI. The DNA of the CDR3 is TGTGCCAGCAGTCTTACGATGACGGGATCGGGCACCTTC. Amino acids: CASSLTMTGSGTF.

The chain combines TRBV6-5 with TRBJ2-2, with D perhaps matching TRBD2 (5 bases). The germline gives CDR1 MNHEY, CDR2 SVGAGI. V lost 7 bases, J lost 1 base, and 7 bases lay in between. The CDR3 covers 13 residues. CDR3 in DNA: TGTGCCAGCATTGAGGGGAACACCGGGGAGCTGTTTTTT. This translates into CASIEGNTGELFF.

The count of this clone is one. V is TRBV11-2 and J is TRBJ2-1; TRBD1 matches 7 bases. In germline, CDR1 is SGHAT, CDR2 FQNNGV. Trimming cost V 2 bases and J 2 bases; bases outside gene matches: 3. The CDR3 totals 15 residues. The CDR3 bases are TGTGCCAGCAGCTTAACCCAGGGGGCCTACAATGAGCAGTTCTTC. Encoded protein: CASSLTQGAYNEQFF.

This clone was seen only once. The rearrangement uses TRBV28 and TRBJ2-5; a weak D match, TRBD2 (6 bases). Trimming shortened V by 11 bases and J by 5 bases, and 21 bases separated the two germline ends. The CDR3 length is 14 residues. From germline, CDR1 is MDHEN and CDR2 SYDVKM. The CDR3 bases are TGTGCCCTAGGCGGAGGACCCCGGGGGGAGACCCAGTACTTC. Amino acids: CALGGGPRGETQYF.

The rearrangement links TRBV28 to TRBJ2-7, with D maybe TRBD1 (6 bases). Germline V CDR1 and CDR2: MDHEN, SYDVKM. Deletions cut 6 bases from V and 2 bases from J, with 17 bases between. This CDR3 spans 15 amino acids. CDR3 DNA sequence: TGTGCCAGCAGGACAGGCTCAATGAGCCCCTACGAGCAGTACTTC. It translates to CASRTGSMSPYEQYF.